These 16 T cell receptor beta chains originate from one sample sequenced in a study of blood T cells in healthy people across ages. Primed by a sample-barcoded 5' primer and a J-beta primer mix, a second PCR proceeded for 7 to 11 cycles. TCRdb analysed the 5' RACE reads with MiXCR anew, one entry per CDR3 protein. The sample records about 1.6 million distinct CDR3 sequences, 30% to 35% being singletons. Sequencing was carried out using blood. The receptors come from a woman aged 25 to 39 in good health.

This clonotype was seen at least ten times. The rearrangement links TRBV4-1 to TRBJ2-3, with unresolved D. V was clipped by 2 bases and J by 6 bases, with 12 bases between them. The length of the CDR3 is 14 residues. Germline V gene lookup returns CDR1 MGHRA and CDR2 YSYEKL. CDR3 DNA sequence: TGCGCCAGCAGCCAACCAATTCACCGGGATACGCAGTATTTT. Its protein is CASSQPIHRDTQYF.

This clonotype was counted a few times. DNA for the CDR3: TGTGCCAGCAGATCTTTCGGGACTACAAAATACAATGAGCAGTTCTTC. Translated: CASRSFGTTKYNEQFF. The V gene is TRBV4-2, the J gene TRBJ2-1; TRBD2 agrees at 7 bases. V dropped 6 bases and J dropped 4; count of bases not matched to a gene: 12. This CDR3 spans 16 amino acids. Germline lookup yields CDR1 LGHNA and CDR2 YNFKEQ.

V is TRBV7-9 and J is TRBJ2-3; maybe TRBD2 (7 bases). V lost 8 bases, J lost 4 bases, and 13 bases lay in between. Germline V gives CDR1 SEHNR, CDR2 FQNEAQ (reference sequence). The CDR3 length is 13 residues. The DNA of the CDR3 is TGTGCCAGCGATAGGGGGGGTTCAGATACGCAGTATTTT. It codes for CASDRGGSDTQYF.

Many counts were recorded for this clonotype. The gene calls are TRBV4-1 and TRBJ2-5, with unresolved D. CDR1 is MGHRA and CDR2 is YSYEKL in the germline V gene. CDR3 length: 14 amino acids. V was clipped by 1 base and J by 2 bases, with 8 bases between them. The CDR3 bases are TGCGCCAGCAGCCAAGGGTTGTTACAAGAGACCCAGTACTTC. Its translation is CASSQGLLQETQYF.

In the case of this clonotype: One end of the junction fails to match germline, which may point to a read error. The chain joins TRBV7-9 to TRBJ2-7, with 8 bases matching TRBD1. The V gene's germline CDR1 is SEHNR and CDR2 FQNEAQ (reference sequence). The CDR3 sequence is 16 residues long. The CDR3 DNA follows: TGTGCCTGCAGCCTTAGGGGGGCAGGGGGCGAATACGAGCAGTACTTC. This encodes CACSLRGAGGEYEQYF.

This clonotype occurred a few times. This sequence joins TRBV7-9 and TRBJ2-1; TRBD2 matches 12 bases. V lost 7 bases, J lost 5 bases, and 15 bases stayed unmatched. CDR1 is SEHNR and CDR2 is FQNEAQ in the germline V gene (reference sequence). There are 18 residues in the CDR3. The CDR3 DNA reads TGTGCCAGCAACCCCCGTTTTCCTAGCGGGAGGGTTGACAATGAGCAGTTCTTC. Its translation: CASNPRFPSGRVDNEQFF.

This chain joins TRBV10-3 and TRBJ2-5; D unresolved. The germline V and J ends were trimmed by 4 bases and 7 bases, with 16 bases remaining between them. Germline V CDR1 and CDR2: ENHRY, SYGVKD. CDR3 size: 14 residues. In DNA, the CDR3 is TGTGCCATCAGTGTTGAAGGGAAAGGCGGGACCCAGTACTTC. Translating gives CAISVEGKGGTQYF.

This clonotype was seen a handful of times. This sequence joins TRBV7-9 and TRBJ1-4, with D uncertain. The CDR3 loop spans 10 amino acids. Trimming cost V 11 bases and J 8 bases, with 9 bases left between them. Germline-derived CDR1 and CDR2 are SEHNR and FQNEAQ (reference sequence). CDR3 sequence reads: CAVGSEKLFF. CDR3 DNA sequence: TGTGCCGTGGGAAGCGAAAAACTGTTTTTT.

This clonotype has a count of ten or more. The J gene is TRBJ2-5, the V gene TRBV7-2; the match to TRBD2 covers 12 bases. Germline-derived CDR1 and CDR2 are SGHTA and FQGNSA. The V segment lost 5 bases and the J segment 2 bases; nucleotides outside the gene matches: 6. The CDR3 length is 16 residues. CDR3 residues: CASSHPGTSGQETQYF. The CDR3 DNA reads TGTGCCAGCAGCCACCCTGGGACTAGCGGGCAAGAGACCCAGTACTTC.

V is TRBV10-3 and J is TRBJ1-2; the match to TRBD1 covers 7 bases. V was clipped by 3 bases and J by 3 bases; unmatched bases: 1. Germline CDR1 is ENHRY and CDR2 is SYGVKD. The CDR3 totals 13 residues. DNA for the CDR3: TGTGCCATCAGTGAAACAGGGGACTATGGCTACACCTTC. This translates into CAISETGDYGYTF.

CDR3 sequence (DNA): TGTGCCAGCAGTTTAAGCCTGGGACTCCCGGGTGCCTACGAGCAGTACTTC. Its translation is CASSLSLGLPGAYEQYF. The rearrangement joins TRBV12-3 or TRBV12-4 to TRBJ2-7, with D perhaps matching TRBD2 (6 bases). Trimming removed 2 bases at V and 2 bases at J, with 19 bases between. The CDR3 extends over 17 amino acids.

The chain is built from TRBV3-1 and TRBJ2-1; 9 nucleotides match TRBD2. The CDR3 is 17 residues long. V was pared by 0 bases and J by 2 bases, with 5 bases of the junction left unmatched. In germline, CDR1 is LGHDT, CDR2 YNNKEL (reference sequence). CDR3 sequence (DNA): TGTGCCAGCAGCCAAGAGGCGGGGGGGCTCACCTACAATGAGCAGTTCTTC. Translation gives CASSQEAGGLTYNEQFF.

V usage is TRBV29-1 and J usage is TRBJ2-5, with TRBD1 matching 10 bases. After removal of 0 bases from V and 5 bases from J, the junction contained 9 bases not matched to a gene. The CDR3 consists of 16 residues. CDR1 SQVTM and CDR2 ANQGSEA come from the germline V gene. The CDR3 bases are TGCAGCGTTGAAGAACCGGGGACAGGGGATGCTGAGACCCAGTACTTC. Translating it yields CSVEEPGTGDAETQYF.

This clonotype was detected many times. This rearrangement joins TRBV3-1 to TRBJ2-1, with TRBD2 identical over 10 bases. This CDR3 is 15 amino acids long. Unmatched junction bases numbered 3, after V lost 3 bases and J lost 4 bases. Germline loops: CDR1 LGHDT, CDR2 YNNKEL (reference sequence). The CDR3 loop is CASSQGLARYNEQFF. The CDR3 DNA sequence: TGTGCCAGCAGCCAGGGACTAGCGAGGTACAATGAGCAGTTCTTC.

This clonotype was seen a handful of times. V gene TRBV4-2 combines with J gene TRBJ1-4, with 7 bases lining up with TRBD1. The length of the CDR3 is 15 residues. Trimming at V came to 2 bases and at J to 5 bases, leaving 5 bases not matched to a gene. Per germline, CDR1 LGHNA and CDR2 YNFKEQ. CDR3 bases: TGTGCCAGCAGCCAACCGGGACAGCAGAATGAAAAACTGTTTTTT. Translating gives CASSQPGQQNEKLFF.

This chain links TRBV28 with TRBJ1-1, with D perhaps matching TRBD1 (6 bases). Germline loops: CDR1 MDHEN, CDR2 SYDVKM. Trimming stripped 3 bases from V and 6 bases from J, with 14 bases between. This CDR3 spans 14 amino acids. CDR3 residues: CASSLQGSRPEAFF. The DNA of the CDR3 is TGTGCCAGCAGTTTGCAGGGGTCTAGGCCTGAAGCTTTCTTT.